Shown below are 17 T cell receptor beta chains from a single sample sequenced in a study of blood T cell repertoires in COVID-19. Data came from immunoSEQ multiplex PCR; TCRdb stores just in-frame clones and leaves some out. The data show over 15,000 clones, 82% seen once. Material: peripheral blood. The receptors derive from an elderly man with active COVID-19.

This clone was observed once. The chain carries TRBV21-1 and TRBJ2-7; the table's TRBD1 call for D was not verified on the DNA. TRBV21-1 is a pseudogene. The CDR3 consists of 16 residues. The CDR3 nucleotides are TGTGCCAGCAGCAAAGAGTCTACAGTGAACATATACGAGCAGTACTTC. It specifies CASSKESTVNIYEQYF.

Here the CDR3 DNA reads TGTGCCTGGAGTGTATTCCACGGGTACACTGAAGCTTTCTTT. It is translated as CAWSVFHGYTEAFF. The chain is built from TRBV30 and TRBJ1-1; D ambiguous. The CDR3 is made up of 14 amino acids. The germline CDR1 and CDR2 sequences are GTSNPN and SVGIG (reference sequence). Trimming cost V 0 bases and J 3 bases, with 11 bases left between them.

The DNA for the CDR3 is TGTGCCAGCAGCTCACAGGGGGCGCAGAACATTCAGTACTTC. This gives the protein CASSSQGAQNIQYF. This chain joins TRBV7-9 and TRBJ2-4; TRBD1 agrees at 9 bases. The germline V gene encodes CDR1 SEHNR and CDR2 FQNEAQ (reference sequence). Unmatched junction bases numbered 5, after V lost 4 bases and J lost 7 bases. This CDR3 comprises 14 residues.

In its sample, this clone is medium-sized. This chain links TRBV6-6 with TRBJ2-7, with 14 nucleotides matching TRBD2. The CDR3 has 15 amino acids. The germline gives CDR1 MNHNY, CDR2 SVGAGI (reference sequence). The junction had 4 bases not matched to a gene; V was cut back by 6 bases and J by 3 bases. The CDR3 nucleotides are TGTGCCAGCAGAGGCGGGACTAGCGGGAGCTACGAGCAGTACTTC. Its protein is CASRGGTSGSYEQYF.

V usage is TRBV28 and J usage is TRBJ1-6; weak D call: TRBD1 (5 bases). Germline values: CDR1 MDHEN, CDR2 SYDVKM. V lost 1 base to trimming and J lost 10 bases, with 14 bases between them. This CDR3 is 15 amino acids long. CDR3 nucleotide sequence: TGTGCCAGCAGTTTATCGGGGGGGTTAGAATCACCCCTCCACTTT. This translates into CASSLSGGLESPLHF.

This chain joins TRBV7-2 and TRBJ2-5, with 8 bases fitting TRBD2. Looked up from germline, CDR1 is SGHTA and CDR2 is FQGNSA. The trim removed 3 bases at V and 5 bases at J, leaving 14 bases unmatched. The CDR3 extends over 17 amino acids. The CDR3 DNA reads TGTGCCAGCAGCTTTCTTCCAAGCGGGGGCGTTTATGAGACCCAGTACTTC. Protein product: CASSFLPSGGVYETQYF.

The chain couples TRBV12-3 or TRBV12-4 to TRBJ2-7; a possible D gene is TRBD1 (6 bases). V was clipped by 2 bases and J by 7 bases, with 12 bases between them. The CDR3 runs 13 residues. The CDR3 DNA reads TGTGCCAGCAGTTTAAGGGCAGGGGATGAGCAGTACTTC. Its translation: CASSLRAGDEQYF.

The CDR3 here is CASSIKGLSTDTQYF. The CDR3 nucleotides are TGTGCCAGTAGTATAAAGGGACTTAGCACAGATACGCAGTATTTT. The V gene is TRBV19, the J gene TRBJ2-3; D is perhaps TRBD2 (6 bases). The length of the CDR3 is 15 residues. Between the trimmed V and J ends, which lost 2 bases and 0 bases, there was a span of 9 bases. Germline V gene lookup returns CDR1 LNHDA and CDR2 SQIVND (reference sequence).

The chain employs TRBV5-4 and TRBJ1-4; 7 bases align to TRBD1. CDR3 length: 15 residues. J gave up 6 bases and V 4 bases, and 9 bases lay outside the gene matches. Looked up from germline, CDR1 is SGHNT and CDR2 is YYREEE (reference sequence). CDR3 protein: CASSQQQGSDEKLFF. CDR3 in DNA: TGTGCCAGCAGCCAACAACAGGGGTCGGATGAAAAACTGTTTTTT. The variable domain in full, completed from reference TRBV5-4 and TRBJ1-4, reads ETGVTQSPTHLIKTRGQQVTLRCSSQSGHNTVSWYQQALGQGPQFIFQYYREEENGRGNFPPRFSGLQFPNYSSELNVNALELDDSALYLCASSQQQGSDEKLFFGSGTQLSVL.

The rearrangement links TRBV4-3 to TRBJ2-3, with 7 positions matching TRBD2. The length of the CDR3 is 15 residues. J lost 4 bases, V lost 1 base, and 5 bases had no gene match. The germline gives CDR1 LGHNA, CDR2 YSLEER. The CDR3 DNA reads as TGCGCCAGCAGCCAAGGGGGAGGGCCCCCAGATACGCAGTATTTT. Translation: CASSQGGGPPDTQYF.

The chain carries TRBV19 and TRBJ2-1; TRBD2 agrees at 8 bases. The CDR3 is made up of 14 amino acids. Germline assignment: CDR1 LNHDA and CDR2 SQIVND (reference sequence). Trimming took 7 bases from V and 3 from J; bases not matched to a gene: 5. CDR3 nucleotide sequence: TGTGCCAGTACCCTAGCGGGCATCTACAATGAGCAGTTCTTC. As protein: CASTLAGIYNEQFF.

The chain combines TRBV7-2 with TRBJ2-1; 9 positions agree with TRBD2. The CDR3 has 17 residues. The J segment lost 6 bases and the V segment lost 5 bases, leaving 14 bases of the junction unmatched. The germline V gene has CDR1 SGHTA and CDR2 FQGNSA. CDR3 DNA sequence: TGTGCCAGCAGCCCCACGAGCTTTAGCGGGAGTTTCAATGAGCAGTTCTTC. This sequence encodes CASSPTSFSGSFNEQFF.

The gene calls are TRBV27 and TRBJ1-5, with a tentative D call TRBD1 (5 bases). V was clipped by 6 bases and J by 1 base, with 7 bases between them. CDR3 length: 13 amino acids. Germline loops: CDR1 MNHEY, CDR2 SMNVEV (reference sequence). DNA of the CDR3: TGTGCCAGCAGCAGGGTAAGCAATCAGCCCCAGCATTTT. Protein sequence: CASSRVSNQPQHF.

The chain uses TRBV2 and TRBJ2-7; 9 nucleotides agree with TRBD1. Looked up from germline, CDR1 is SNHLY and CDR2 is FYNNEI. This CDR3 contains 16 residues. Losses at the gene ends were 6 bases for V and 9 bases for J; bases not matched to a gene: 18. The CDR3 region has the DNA TGTGCCAGCAGGCCCCGCTCCGCAACAGGGGGCGCTGGGCAGTACTTC. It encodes CASRPRSATGGAGQYF.

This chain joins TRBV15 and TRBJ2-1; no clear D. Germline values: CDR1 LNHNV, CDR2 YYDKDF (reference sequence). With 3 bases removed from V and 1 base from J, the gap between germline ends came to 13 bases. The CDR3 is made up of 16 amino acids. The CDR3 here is CATSRGPAGSYNEQFF. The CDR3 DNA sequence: TGTGCCACCAGCAGGGGCCCTGCTGGGTCCTACAATGAGCAGTTCTTC.

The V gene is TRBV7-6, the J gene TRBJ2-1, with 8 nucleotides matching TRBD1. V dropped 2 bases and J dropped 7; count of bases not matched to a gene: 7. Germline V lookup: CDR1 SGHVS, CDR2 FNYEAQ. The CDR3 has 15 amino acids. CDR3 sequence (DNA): TGTGCCAGCAGCTTATCAGGGGGCGCGTCGAATGAGCAGTTCTTC. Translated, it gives CASSLSGGASNEQFF. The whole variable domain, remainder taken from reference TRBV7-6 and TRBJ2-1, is GAGVSQSPRYKVTKRGQDVALRCDPISGHVSLYWYRQALGQGPEFLTYFNYEAQQDKSGLPNDRFSAERPEGSISTLTIQRTEQRDSAMYRCASSLSGGASNEQFFGPGTRLTVL.

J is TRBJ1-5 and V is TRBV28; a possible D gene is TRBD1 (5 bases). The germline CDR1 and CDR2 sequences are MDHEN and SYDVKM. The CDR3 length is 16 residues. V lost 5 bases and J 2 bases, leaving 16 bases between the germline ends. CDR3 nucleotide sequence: TGTGCCAGCAGTCCATTATGGGGCAGAGGCAATCAGCCCCAGCATTTT. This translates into CASSPLWGRGNQPQHF. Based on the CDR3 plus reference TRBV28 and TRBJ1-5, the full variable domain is DVKVTQSSRYLVKRTGEKVFLECVQDMDHENMFWYRQDPGLGLRLIYFSYDVKMKEKGDIPEGYSVSREKKERFSLILESASTNQTSMYLCASSPLWGRGNQPQHFGDGTRLSIL.